This T cell receptor (beta chain) was documented in a study of human T cells and chemical hapten exposure. Time point given: patch test 3, about 24 weeks after DPC sensitization. The treatment denotes: therapeutic diphenylcyclopropenone sensitization with weekly scalp DPC. The V segment lost 5 bases and the J segment 6 bases; nucleotides outside the gene matches: 19. Looked up from germline, CDR1 is MGHDK and CDR2 is SYGVNS. This CDR3 spans 18 amino acids. Study-level points and caveats: Expanded TCRs were compared with controls, and the expanded TCRs formed significantly more large CDR3 similarity clusters.

Comments on this clonotype: The antigen is undetermined.

Unique molecular identifiers were attached to individual cDNA molecules during library preparation. Each CDR3 protein gets one entry after TCRdb re-called the RACE reads with MiXCR. The table includes about 82,000 distinct CDR3 sequences, 11% detected once. The clonotype originates from a woman aged 45-65 years with alopecia areata. Some clones in this sample may be carry-over from other donors' samples. The rearrangement links TRBV25-1 to TRBJ2-1; 7 positions match TRBD2. The sequenced sample was whole blood, obtained in connection with sensitization to the hapten diphenylcyclopropenone (DPC). The CDR3 nucleotides are TGTGCCAGCAGTCCCTCCGCCAGCGGCGGGAGTTCCCGCAATGAGCAGTTCTTC. This gives the protein CASSPSASGGSSRNEQFF.